These 7 T cell receptor beta chains were sequenced from one sample in a study of T cell responses to AZD1222 COVID-19 vaccine. The table came from immunoSEQ multiplex PCR; TCRdb's copy has only in-frame clones and leaves some out. The sample has more than 150,000 clones; 90% to 95% are singletons. The source was peripheral blood, collected on day 0 of AZD1222 vaccination. The source of these receptors is an adult in good health.

The rearrangement links TRBV19 to TRBJ2-2; D gene unclear. V was cut by 3 bases and J by 4 bases, with 18 bases left in between. The CDR3 is made up of 17 amino acids. Germline CDR1 and CDR2: LNHDA and SQIVND (reference sequence). The CDR3 DNA is TGTGCCAGTAGTATGGGCGTTCCGCGAGAGGTCACCGGGGAGCTGTTTTTT. This encodes CASSMGVPREVTGELFF.

The chain recombines TRBV20-1 with TRBJ2-1; 8 bases line up with TRBD2. The CDR3 extends over 18 amino acids. With 4 bases clipped from V and 8 bases from J, the junction kept 22 bases outside the gene matches. Germline values: CDR1 DFQATT, CDR2 SNEGSKA (reference sequence). In DNA, the CDR3 is TGCAGTGCTACTGAGCTCCTACGACTAGCGCCTCGGGGTGATGAGCAGTTCTTC. It specifies CSATELLRLAPRGDEQFF.

The genes are TRBV7-2 and TRBJ2-7; 8 bases agree with TRBD1. The CDR3 is 16 residues long. Trimming cost V 0 bases and J 3 bases; bases outside gene matches: 7. Germline V lookup: CDR1 SGHTA, CDR2 FQGNSA. CDR3 nucleotide sequence: TGTGCCAGCAGCTTAGCGGGGACAGGAGGACACTACGAGCAGTACTTC. Encoded protein: CASSLAGTGGHYEQYF.

The chain has TRBV4-1 and TRBJ1-1; no firm D call. The CDR3 contains 11 residues. V lost 8 bases, J lost 7 bases, and 11 bases lay in between. CDR1 is MGHRA and CDR2 is YSYEKL in the germline V gene. In DNA, the CDR3 is TGCGCCAGCTCCTCCCCGTATGAAGCTTTCTTT. As protein: CASSSPYEAFF.

The V call is TRBV20-1, the J call TRBJ2-7; D remains ambiguous. The germline V and J ends were trimmed by 5 bases and 4 bases, with 6 bases remaining between them. This CDR3 spans 10 amino acids. CDR1 and CDR2 (germline): DFQATT, SNEGSKA (reference sequence). The CDR3: CSARPYEQYF. The CDR3 DNA reads as TGCAGTGCTCGTCCGTACGAGCAGTACTTC.

The table lists this clone with a count of one. In nucleotides, the CDR3 is TGTGCCACCAGCGGAGGACAGTACAATCAGCCCCAGCATTTT. Residues: CATSGGQYNQPQHF. V and J are TRBV24-1 and TRBJ1-5, with a possible D match to TRBD1 (6 bases). The V end was cut by 7 bases, the J end by 3 bases, with 12 bases between. The CDR3 has 14 amino acids. Germline assignment: CDR1 KGHDR and CDR2 SFDVKD.

The chain is built from TRBV29-1 and TRBJ2-1; no firm D call. This CDR3 has 11 amino acids. V was shortened by 0 bases and J by 7 bases, with 4 bases between the two germline ends. Per germline, CDR1 SQVTM and CDR2 ANQGSEA. CDR3 loop: CSVEEGNEQFF. The CDR3 DNA follows: TGCAGCGTTGAAGAAGGGAATGAGCAGTTCTTC.